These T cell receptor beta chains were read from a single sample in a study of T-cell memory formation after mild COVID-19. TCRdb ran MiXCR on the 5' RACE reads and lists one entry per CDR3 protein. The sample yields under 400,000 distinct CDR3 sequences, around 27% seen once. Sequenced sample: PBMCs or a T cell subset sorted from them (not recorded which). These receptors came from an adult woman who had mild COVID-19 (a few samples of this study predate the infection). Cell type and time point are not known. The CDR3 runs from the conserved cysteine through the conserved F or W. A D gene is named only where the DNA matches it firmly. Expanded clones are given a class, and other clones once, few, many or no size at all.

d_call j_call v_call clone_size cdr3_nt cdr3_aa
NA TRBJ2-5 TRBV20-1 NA TGCAGTGCTGGGAAGGGGGGGTACCAAGAGACCCAGTACTTC CSAGKGGYQETQYF
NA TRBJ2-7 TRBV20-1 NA TGCAGTGCTAGAGATAGTAGGGGGGTACTCTACGAGCAGTACTTC CSARDSRGVLYEQYF
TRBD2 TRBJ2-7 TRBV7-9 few TGTGCCAGCAGCTCTTCCCTTCTAGCGGGGACTCTTACCTTC CASSSSLLAGTLTF
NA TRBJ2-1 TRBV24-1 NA TGTGCCACCAGTGATTTGCAGGCGAGCTCCTACAATGAGCAGTTCTTC CATSDLQASSYNEQFF
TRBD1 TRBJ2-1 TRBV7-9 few TGTGCCAGCAGCTCTGGGACAGGGCTTGGGAATGAGCAGTTCTTC CASSSGTGLGNEQFF
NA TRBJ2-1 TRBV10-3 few TGTGCCATCAGTGACGGTAGAGGGACCTACAATGAGCAGTTCTTC CAISDGRGTYNEQFF
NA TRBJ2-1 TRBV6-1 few TGTGCCAGCAGGAGGGACTTGGGGGCGGGCAATGAGCAGTTCTTC CASRRDLGAGNEQFF
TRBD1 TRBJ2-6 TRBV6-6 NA TGTGCCAGCAGACCCGACAGGGCTGCTGGGGCCAACGTCCTGACTTTC CASRPDRAAGANVLTF
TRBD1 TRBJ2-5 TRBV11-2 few TGTGCCAGCAGCTTAGATCGGTTAGGGACAGTATCCCTGGCCGGGGAGACCCAGTACTTC CASSLDRLGTVSLAGETQYF
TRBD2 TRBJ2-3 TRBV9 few TGTGCCAGCAGCGCCCAAGGTCCGGGAGGAACAGATACGCAGTATTTT CASSAQGPGGTDTQYF
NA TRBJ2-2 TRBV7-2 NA TGTGCCAGCAGCTTATCACCCCTCGGGGGGCAGGCCGGGGAGCTGTTTTTT CASSLSPLGGQAGELFF
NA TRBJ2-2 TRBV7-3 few TGTGCCAGCAGCCCGATACCGGGACGCCTAAACACCGGGGAGCTGTTTTTT CASSPIPGRLNTGELFF
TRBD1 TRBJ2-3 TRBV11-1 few TGTGCCAGCAGCTTAGGGGACAGGGCAGATACGCAGTATTTT CASSLGDRADTQYF
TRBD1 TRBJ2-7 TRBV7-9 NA TGTGCCAGCAGCTGGACAGGGGGGTCGACCTACGAGCAGTACTTC CASSWTGGSTYEQYF
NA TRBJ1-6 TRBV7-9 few TGTGCCAGCAGCCCTGACAGCAGGGAGTATAATTCACCCCTCCACTTT CASSPDSREYNSPLHF
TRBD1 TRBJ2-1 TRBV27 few TGTGCCAGCAGTCCCGACAGGGTTAATGAGCAGTTCTTC CASSPDRVNEQFF
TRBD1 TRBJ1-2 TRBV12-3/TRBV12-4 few TGTGCCAGCACCCGACAGGGCCCTAACTATGGCTACACCTTC CASTRQGPNYGYTF
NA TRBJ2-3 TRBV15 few TGTGCCACCAGCAGCAACTCCCAGGGTACGCAGTATTTT CATSSNSQGTQYF
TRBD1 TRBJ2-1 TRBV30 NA TGTGCCTGGAGTAAGGGGGCAAGGGTAAATGAGCAGTTCTTC CAWSKGARVNEQFF
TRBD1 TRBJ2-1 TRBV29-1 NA TGCAGCGTTGGGGACAGGGTGTTGTACAATGAGCAGTTCTTC CSVGDRVLYNEQFF
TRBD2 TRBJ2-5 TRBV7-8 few TGTGCCAGCAGCTTAACCAGGGAGGGGACCCAGTACTTC CASSLTREGTQYF
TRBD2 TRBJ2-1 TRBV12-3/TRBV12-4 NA TGTGCCAGCAGTATCCGGTGGGCGGGAGGGCCGAATGAGCAGTTCTTC CASSIRWAGGPNEQFF
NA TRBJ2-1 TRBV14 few TGTGCCAGCAGCCAAGACCACTATGACAATGAGCAGTTCTTC CASSQDHYDNEQFF
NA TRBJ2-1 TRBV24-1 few TGTGCCACCAGTGATCCGACGTCGAATGAGCAGTTCTTC CATSDPTSNEQFF
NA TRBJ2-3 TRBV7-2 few TGTGCCAGCAGCTCCCTGACCTCCTCTGCAGATACGCAGTATTTT CASSSLTSSADTQYF
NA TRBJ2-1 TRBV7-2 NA TGTGCCAGCAGCTTAGAGGCGACATCCTACAATGAGCAGTTCTTC CASSLEATSYNEQFF
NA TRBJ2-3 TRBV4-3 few TGCGCCAGCAGCCAACGTTGGACAGATACGCAGTATTTT CASSQRWTDTQYF
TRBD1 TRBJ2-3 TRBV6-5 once TGTGCCAGCAGTATCAGGGGGCAGGGGCAAGATACGCAGTATTTT CASSIRGQGQDTQYF
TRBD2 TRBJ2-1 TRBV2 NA TGTGCCAGCAGGGCTAGCGGGAGCAACGGTGAGCAGTTCTTC CASRASGSNGEQFF
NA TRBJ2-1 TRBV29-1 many TGCAGCGTTGAGGGGCTGGATGAGCAGTTCTTC CSVEGLDEQFF
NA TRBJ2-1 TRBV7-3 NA TGTGACAGCAGCTTAGACGGGGACAATGAGCAGTTCTTC CDSSLDGDNEQFF
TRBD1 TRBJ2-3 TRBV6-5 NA TGTGCCAGCAGTCCAACCCCGGGACAGGGTATGGATACGCAGTATTTT CASSPTPGQGMDTQYF
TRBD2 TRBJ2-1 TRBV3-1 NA TGTGCCAGCAGCCAGGGATCCGGGACTAGAGGTTACAATGAGCAGTTCTTC CASSQGSGTRGYNEQFF
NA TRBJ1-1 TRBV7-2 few TGTGCCAGCAGCTTAGCGCTTACCACTGAAGCTTTCTTT CASSLALTTEAFF
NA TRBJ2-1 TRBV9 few TGTGCCAGCAGCGTGTCCCTGTATGAGCAGTTCTTC CASSVSLYEQFF
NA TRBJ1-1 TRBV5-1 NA TGCGCCAGCAGCTTGGAGGGGGTAAACGCTGAAGCTTTCTTT CASSLEGVNAEAFF
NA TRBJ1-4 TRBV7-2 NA TGTGCCAGCACCCCATCGAACAGCGGCGAAAAACTGTTTTTT CASTPSNSGEKLFF